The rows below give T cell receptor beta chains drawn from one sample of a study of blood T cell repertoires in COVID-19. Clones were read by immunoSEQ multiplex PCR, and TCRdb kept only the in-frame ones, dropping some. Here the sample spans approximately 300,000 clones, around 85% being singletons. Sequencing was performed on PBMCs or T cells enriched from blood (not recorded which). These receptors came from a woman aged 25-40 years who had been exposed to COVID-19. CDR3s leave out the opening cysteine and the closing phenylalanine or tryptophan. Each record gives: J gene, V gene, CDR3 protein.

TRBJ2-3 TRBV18 ASSKGLAGGSTDTQY
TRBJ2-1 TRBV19 ASSSPTSGGNYNEQF
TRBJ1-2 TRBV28 ASSINRGFYGYT
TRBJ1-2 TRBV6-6 ASSPFYGYT
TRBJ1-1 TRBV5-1 ASALPGFNTEAF
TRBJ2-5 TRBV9 ASSSDPTGGKETQY
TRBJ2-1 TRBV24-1 ATSDPGQGFYEQF
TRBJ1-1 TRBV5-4 ASSTDRGQTEAF
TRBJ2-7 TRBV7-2 ASSLRQGNGEQY
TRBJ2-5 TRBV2 ASRKGGETQY
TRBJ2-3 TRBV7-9 ASSSWTGTDTQY
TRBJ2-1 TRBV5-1 ASREGASNEQF
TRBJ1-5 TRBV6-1 ASSEQTNQPQH
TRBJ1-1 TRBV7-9 ASSSTDPRVTEAF
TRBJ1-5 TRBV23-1 ASSRSRGGGANTVQPQH